The subject of this entry is one T cell receptor (beta chain). Its antigen is unknown. Trimming stripped 1 base from V and 10 bases from J, with 8 bases between. The CDR3 is made up of 12 amino acids. Germline CDR1 reads MGHRA; CDR2 reads YSYEKL. MiXCR, applied by TCRdb to the RT-PCR reads, yields one record per CDR3 protein. The sample has 150,000 to 200,000 distinct CDR3 sequences, approximately 12% seen once. This specimen belongs to a study of response to subunit inactivated influenza vaccine. Overall study findings and caveats: The authors put forward the suggestion that each seasonal influenza vaccination may bring in only a limited number of new T cells.

These same records also appear under a second study, on T cells expressing NK-cell markers. From that second work: In generating TCR beta cDNA, 5'RACE template switching with UMIs was used. Out of eight donors sequenced, seven tested HCMV-seropositive and the remaining one seronegative. Among CD8+ T cells from 5 to 7 donors, dominant NKG2C+ clonotypes accounted for about 1.0-7.0%. There were several donors in whom these clonotypes also led the CD3+CD56-NKG2C+ fraction.

The chain carries TRBV4-1 and TRBJ2-1; D possibly corresponds to TRBD1 (6 bases). Sequencing used CD8+ T cells sorted from PBMCs, obtained roughly 12 days after vaccination. The sequence was obtained from a man aged 45-65 years who received an inactivated influenza vaccine. For the CDR3, the DNA is TGCGCCAGCAGCCAAGGTGGGACAGAGCAGTTCTTC. Amino acid sequence: CASSQGGTEQFF.